These 29 T cell receptor beta chains were sequenced from one sample in a study of cytomegalovirus exposure and HLA in healthy donors. The PCR was carried out with 60 Vbeta primers and 13 Jbeta primers. Profiling relied on immunoSEQ multiplex PCR, and the TCRdb table lists in-frame clones only, not all of them. The data contain more than 70,000 clones, 60% to 85% of them singletons. Source material: PBMCs. The receptor source for this set is a man aged 25 to 40 in good health and CMV-seropositive.

The rearrangement joins TRBV7-3 to TRBJ1-3; possibly TRBD1 for D (6 bases). CDR3 length equals 15 residues. Germline lookup yields CDR1 SGHTA and CDR2 FQGTGA. Trimming removed 5 bases from V and 0 bases from J, with 11 bases in between. The CDR3 loop reads CASSPRGSSGNTIYF. The CDR3 coding sequence is TGTGCCAGCAGCCCTAGGGGGAGCTCTGGAAACACCATATATTTT.

This clone has only a few counts. J is TRBJ1-6 and V is TRBV11-2, with D hard to call. Trimming pared 8 bases from V and 5 bases from J, leaving 10 bases between. The V gene's germline CDR1 is SGHAT and CDR2 FQNNGV. This CDR3 comprises 13 residues. CDR3 bases: TGTGCCAGCCGAATAAGCAATAATTCACCCCTCCACTTT. Translating it yields CASRISNNSPLHF.

This clone showed up just a few times. The chain couples TRBV11-3 to TRBJ2-1; no clear D gene. The germline V and J ends were trimmed by 0 bases and 4 bases, with 4 bases remaining between them. CDR1 is SGHNT and CDR2 is YENEEA in the germline V gene. The CDR3 is 13 residues long. CDR3 sequence: CASSLDLYNEQFF. For the CDR3, the DNA is TGTGCCAGCAGCTTAGACTTATACAATGAGCAGTTCTTC. Variable domain in full (rest from reference TRBV11-3 and TRBJ2-1): EAGVVQSPRYKIIEKKQPVAFWCNPISGHNTLYWYLQNLGQGPELLIRYENEEAVDDSQLPKDRFSAERLKGVDSTLKIQPAELGDSAVYLCASSLDLYNEQFFGPGTRLTVL.

The rearrangement uses TRBV6-5 and TRBJ1-6, with a possible D match to TRBD1 (6 bases). V was clipped by 0 bases and J by 6 bases, with 9 bases between them. The CDR3 has 15 amino acids. Germline lookup yields CDR1 MNHEY and CDR2 SVGAGI. CDR3 sequence: CASSYSPRGNSPLHF. The CDR3, as DNA: TGTGCCAGCAGTTACTCGCCCAGGGGTAATTCACCCCTCCACTTT.

V usage is TRBV27 and J usage is TRBJ2-7; possible D gene TRBD2, 7 bases. This CDR3 is 15 amino acids long. V lost 2 bases and J lost 3, with 14 bases in between. Germline V gene data show CDR1 as MNHEY and CDR2 as SMNVEV (reference sequence). Here the CDR3 DNA reads TGTGCCAGCAGTTTAGAGGGGGGGCTTAACTACGAGCAGTACTTC. As protein: CASSLEGGLNYEQYF.

This clone was recorded at least ten times. The chain employs TRBV7-3 and TRBJ1-1, with 8 bases matching TRBD1. Trimming removed 5 bases from V and 5 bases from J; junction bases left unmatched: 10. The CDR3 has 15 amino acids. Germline values: CDR1 SGHTA, CDR2 FQGTGA. The chain's CDR3 is CASSPEGQGRTEAFF. In DNA form, the CDR3 reads TGTGCCAGCAGCCCCGAAGGACAGGGAAGGACTGAAGCTTTCTTT.

The chain employs TRBV14 and TRBJ1-2; TRBD1 might be the D (5 bases). V was pared by 1 base and J by 7 bases, with 10 bases between. The CDR3 is 13 amino acids. The germline V gene encodes CDR1 SGHDN and CDR2 FVKESK. DNA of the CDR3: TGTGCCAGCAGCCAAGCCAGGGTGGGTGGCTACACCTTC. It is translated as CASSQARVGGYTF.

A few counts support this clone. J is TRBJ1-5 and V is TRBV27; tentative D call: TRBD1 (6 bases). This CDR3 is 15 amino acids long. The germline V and J ends were trimmed by 3 bases and 3 bases, with 12 bases remaining between them. Germline CDR1 reads MNHEY; CDR2 reads SMNVEV (reference sequence). The CDR3 loop reads CASSFGGAVNQPQHF. The CDR3 coding sequence is TGTGCCAGCAGTTTTGGGGGGGCGGTCAATCAGCCCCAGCATTTT.

This clone occurred a few times. This sequence joins TRBV6-1 and TRBJ2-7; 7 positions agree with TRBD1. The CDR3 consists of 14 residues. The V and J ends lost 7 bases and 2 bases, in that order; junction bases with no gene match: 8. Germline values: CDR1 MNHNS, CDR2 SASEGT. The CDR3 bases are TGTGCCAGCACCCCGCAGGGGGTGGCCTACGAGCAGTACGTC. Translated, it gives CASTPQGVAYEQYV.

This chain joins TRBV5-1 and TRBJ1-1, with TRBD1 matching over 7 bases. Looked up from germline, CDR1 is SGHRS and CDR2 is YFSETQ. V shed 0 bases, J shed 4 bases, and the junction held 0 bases outside the gene matches. The CDR3 extends over 13 amino acids. CDR3 sequence reads: CASSLDRGTEAFF. The DNA of the CDR3 is TGCGCCAGCAGCTTGGACAGGGGCACTGAAGCTTTCTTT.

V usage is TRBV28 and J usage is TRBJ1-5; the D gene is possibly TRBD1 (5 bases). Trimming took off 4 bases at V and 4 bases at J, with 14 bases between the two ends. CDR1 MDHEN and CDR2 SYDVKM come from the germline V gene. CDR3 length equals 15 residues. The CDR3 sequence: CASSSARNRNQPQHF. Written as DNA, the CDR3 is TGTGCCAGCAGTTCGGCTAGAAACAGGAATCAGCCCCAGCATTTT.

The chain is built from TRBV15 and TRBJ2-2; the match to TRBD1 covers 9 bases. V shed 5 bases and J 7 bases; nucleotides not matched to a gene: 11. The CDR3 contains 16 residues. The germline CDR1 and CDR2 sequences are LNHNV and YYDKDF (reference sequence). CDR3 loop: CATSPRTGAVGGELFF. The CDR3 nucleotides are TGTGCCACCAGCCCCAGGACAGGGGCAGTGGGCGGGGAGCTGTTTTTT.

CDR3 residues: CASSLLTGGGQPQHF. Written as DNA, the CDR3 is TGTGCCAGCAGTTTATTGACAGGGGGTGGCCAGCCCCAGCATTTT. The V call is TRBV28, the J call TRBJ1-5; 9 bases fit TRBD1. Germline V CDR1 and CDR2: MDHEN, SYDVKM. The CDR3 runs to 15 residues. Trimming removed 1 base from V and 7 bases from J; junction bases left unmatched: 5.

The V call is TRBV19, the J call TRBJ1-2, with 8 bases identical to TRBD1. Germline CDR1 LNHDA, CDR2 SQIVND (reference sequence). V shed 6 bases, J shed 3 bases, and the junction held 9 bases outside the gene matches. The CDR3 runs to 15 residues. CDR3 protein: CASSTFLQGDYGYTF. The CDR3 DNA is TGTGCCAGTAGCACCTTCTTACAGGGGGACTATGGCTACACCTTC.

The V gene is TRBV11-2, the J gene TRBJ1-1; TRBD1 matches 10 bases. The CDR3 runs 16 residues. V shed 3 bases, J shed 3 bases, and the junction held 7 bases outside the gene matches. From germline, CDR1 is SGHAT and CDR2 FQNNGV. The CDR3 sequence is CASSLGQGIRDTEAFF. The CDR3, as DNA: TGTGCCAGCAGCTTGGGACAGGGGATTAGGGACACTGAAGCTTTCTTT.

This sequence joins TRBV18 and TRBJ1-4, with TRBD1 matching 7 bases. CDR1 is KGHSH and CDR2 is LQKENI in the germline V gene. The CDR3 consists of 16 residues. V shed 5 bases and J 0 bases; nucleotides not matched to a gene: 6. The CDR3 region is CASSSTTGATNEKLFF. CDR3 DNA: TGTGCCAGCTCATCCACTACAGGGGCAACTAATGAAAAACTGTTTTTT.

The chain carries TRBV18 and TRBJ2-1; maybe TRBD2 (5 bases). The CDR3 length is 12 residues. Trimming pared 6 bases from V and 6 bases from J, leaving 9 bases between. From germline, CDR1 is KGHSH and CDR2 LQKENI. CDR3 in DNA: TGTGCCAGCTCCGGGGATTTCAATGAGCAGTTCTTC. Translation: CASSGDFNEQFF.

The chain employs TRBV20-1 and TRBJ2-1; D perhaps matches TRBD2 (6 bases). The germline V and J ends were trimmed by 6 bases and 10 bases, with 10 bases remaining between them. The germline V gene has CDR1 DFQATT and CDR2 SNEGSKA (reference sequence). The CDR3 length is 10 residues. The DNA of the CDR3 is TGCAGTGCGATAGGAGGGGAGCAGTTCTTC. Translation gives CSAIGGEQFF.

V gene TRBV5-1 combines with J gene TRBJ1-2; D may be TRBD1 (5 bases). V lost 4 bases to trimming and J lost 1 base, with 11 bases between them. In germline, CDR1 is SGHRS, CDR2 YFSETQ. The CDR3 runs to 14 residues. The CDR3 spells CASSLGHLNYGYTF. In DNA, the CDR3 is TGCGCCAGCAGCCTAGGACATCTTAACTATGGCTACACCTTC.

The CDR3 here is CASSDRDRAYEQYF. CDR3 DNA: TGTGCCAGCAGTGACCGGGACAGGGCTTACGAGCAGTACTTC. The V call is TRBV28, the J call TRBJ2-5; 9 bases align to TRBD1. The better agreement between TRBJ2-7 and the DNA end casts doubt on the J call. Germline CDR1 reads MDHEN; CDR2 reads SYDVKM. The CDR3 has 14 amino acids.

The V gene is TRBV18, the J gene TRBJ1-6; 8 nucleotides agree with TRBD1. With V trimmed by 2 bases and J by 8 bases, 5 bases remained unmatched. The CDR3 extends over 15 amino acids. Per germline, CDR1 KGHSH and CDR2 LQKENI. As DNA, the CDR3 is TGTGCCAGCTCACCAAGCAGGGGGCAGGATTCACCCCTCCACTTT. This codes for CASSPSRGQDSPLHF.

The chain uses TRBV11-3 and TRBJ2-3, with a possible D match to TRBD2 (7 bases). Trimming shortened V by 5 bases and J by 3 bases, and 12 bases separated the two germline ends. Germline V lookup: CDR1 SGHNT, CDR2 YENEEA. The CDR3 has 14 amino acids. CDR3 DNA sequence: TGTGCCAGCAGCAAGGGGGGGGCTACAGATACGCAGTATTTT. Its translation: CASSKGGATDTQYF.

This clone came up once. The chain recombines TRBV5-1 with TRBJ2-1; the match to TRBD2 covers 7 bases. The CDR3 is 16 residues long. Germline assignment: CDR1 SGHRS and CDR2 YFSETQ. V trimming: 4 bases; J trimming: 7 bases; junction bases outside the gene matches: 14. CDR3 DNA sequence: TGCGCCAGCAGCGTCCACCTAGCGGCGCTCCCAAATGAGCAGTTCTTC. Amino acids: CASSVHLAALPNEQFF.

The CDR3 is CSVGTANTEAFF. CDR3 in DNA: TGCAGCGTGGGGACAGCGAACACTGAAGCTTTCTTT. The chain has TRBV29-1 and TRBJ1-1, with TRBD1 matching over 7 bases. Per germline, CDR1 SQVTM and CDR2 ANQGSEA. This CDR3 has 12 residues. Trimming at V came to 6 bases and at J to 1 base, leaving 2 bases not matched to a gene.

The J gene is TRBJ2-7, the V gene TRBV5-4; tentative D call: TRBD2 (6 bases). V dropped 0 bases and J dropped 6 bases, with 13 bases sitting between them. The CDR3 has 14 amino acids. Germline CDR1 reads SGHNT; CDR2 reads YYREEE (reference sequence). The CDR3 spells CASSLGLASPEQYV. The CDR3, as DNA: TGTGCCAGCAGCTTGGGGCTAGCGTCTCCCGAGCAGTACGTC.

The chain couples TRBV28 to TRBJ1-1; D possibly corresponds to TRBD1 (5 bases). This CDR3 is 13 amino acids long. Trimming removed 1 base at V and 6 bases at J, with 9 bases between. Germline V gene lookup returns CDR1 MDHEN and CDR2 SYDVKM. The CDR3 spells CASSLSGLAEAFF. CDR3 bases: TGTGCCAGCAGTTTATCAGGGCTGGCTGAAGCTTTCTTT.

The table lists this clone with a few counts. The chain employs TRBV6-1 and TRBJ2-1; D may be TRBD2 (5 bases). V was clipped by 7 bases and J by 4 bases, with 14 bases between them. The CDR3 is 14 residues long. Germline values: CDR1 MNHNS, CDR2 SASEGT. The CDR3 spells CASTRGSGYNEQFF. As DNA, the CDR3 is TGTGCCAGCACGCGAGGGAGCGGTTACAATGAGCAGTTCTTC.

This clone was seen more than once but under ten times. The chain combines TRBV4-3 with TRBJ2-1; 7 nucleotides line up with TRBD1. Looked up from germline, CDR1 is LGHNA and CDR2 is YSLEER. J lost 4 bases, V lost 5 bases, and 5 bases had no gene match. The length of the CDR3 is 14 residues. The chain's CDR3 is CASSSQGLYNEQFF. CDR3 bases: TGCGCCAGCAGCTCACAGGGGTTGTACAATGAGCAGTTCTTC.

The CDR3 region has the DNA TGTGCCAGCAGCCCCGACAGGGAGGACGAGCAGTACTTC. Translation gives CASSPDREDEQYF. The V call is TRBV9, the J call TRBJ2-7; D might be TRBD1 (7 bases). This CDR3 has 13 amino acids. Trimming stripped 4 bases from V and 5 bases from J, with 13 bases between. The germline V gene has CDR1 SGDLS and CDR2 YYNGEE. The whole variable domain, remainder taken from reference TRBV9 and TRBJ2-7, is DSGVTQTPKHLITATGQRVTLRCSPRSGDLSVYWYQQSLDQGLQFLIQYYNGEERAKGNILERFSAQQFPDLHSELNLSSLELGDSALYFCASSPDREDEQYFGPGTRLTVT.